The 28 T cell receptor beta chains presented below share a single source sample, sequenced in a study of vaccination and CD4 T cells after COVID-19 (dated by TCRdb to 2022 to 2024). This specimen's treatment or condition label, per the study, means: roughly 10-day PBMC culture with coronavirus spike peptide pools or control peptides (ViraFEST assay). The library came from PCR. The run used an Illumina iSeq 100. DNA from cultured CD4+ T cells underwent TCR sequencing with the Oncomine TCR Beta short-read assay at the Johns Hopkins FTIC core. TCRdb redid the processing of the public reads, applying fastp at Q25 and MiXCR, and retained in-frame beta chains. Identical CDR3 protein sequences are pooled into one entry, listed with their most common genes and DNA. This sample comprises roughly 16,000 distinct CDR3 sequences, under 80% of them detected only once. Around 12% of the sample goes to the ten largest clones.

The antigens of these receptors remain unknown. Specimen: CD4+ T cells from blood, cultured in vitro. These receptors all come from a human donor who had recovered from COVID-19.

This CDR3 is CAISRTSGSTDTQYF. The CDR3 nucleotides are TGTGCCATCAGTAGGACTAGCGGGAGCACAGATACGCAGTATTTT. This chain uses TRBV10-3 with TRBJ2-3; 11 positions match TRBD2. The trim removed 5 bases at V and 0 bases at J, leaving 1 base unmatched. The CDR3 sequence is 15 residues long. CDR1 and CDR2 from the germline V gene are ENHRY and SYGVKD.

This clonotype was detected once. The chain recombines TRBV20-1 with TRBJ1-5, with 7 positions matching TRBD1. The V and J ends lost 3 bases and 6 bases, in that order; junction bases with no gene match: 8. The CDR3 runs to 14 residues. Germline V CDR1 and CDR2: DFQATT, SNEGSKA (reference sequence). The DNA for the CDR3 is TGCAGTGCTAGGGGAGGGGGCTTTGGTCAGCCCCAGCATTTT. It is translated as CSARGGGFGQPQHF.

The J gene is TRBJ2-2, the V gene TRBV24-1; D is tentatively TRBD1 or TRBD2 (6 bases each). The CDR3 extends over 15 amino acids. Germline assignment: CDR1 KGHDR and CDR2 SFDVKD. V was pared by 1 base and J by 7 bases, with 12 bases between. This chain's CDR3 is CATSDFSGGSGELFF. The CDR3 region has the DNA TGTGCCACCAGTGATTTTTCCGGGGGCAGCGGGGAGCTGTTTTTT.

The CDR3 region has the DNA TGTGCCAGCAGAACCGGGACAGGAGATAACTATGGCTACACCTTC. This codes for CASRTGTGDNYGYTF. The chain carries TRBV2 and TRBJ1-2; 8 bases are shared with TRBD1. The junction had 7 bases not matched to a gene; V was cut back by 6 bases and J by 1 base. The CDR3 contains 15 residues. Germline CDR1 is SNHLY and CDR2 is FYNNEI.

The sample holds one count of this clonotype. This chain links TRBV29-1 with TRBJ1-1; D ambiguous. V was trimmed by 5 bases and J by 1 base, leaving 11 bases between them. The CDR3 is made up of 13 amino acids. Per germline, CDR1 SQVTM and CDR2 ANQGSEA. In DNA, the CDR3 is TGCAGCGTTCCCTCACGATGGAACACTGAAGCTTTCTTT. Protein sequence: CSVPSRWNTEAFF.

The CDR3 sequence is CASSPRGEYQETQYF. The CDR3 DNA reads as TGTGCCAGCAGCCCCCGAGGGGAGTACCAAGAGACCCAGTACTTC. The chain links TRBV7-3 to TRBJ2-5, with D perhaps given as TRBD1 or TRBD2 (5 bases each). Trimming left V 5 bases short and J 0 bases short, with 13 bases between. From germline, CDR1 is SGHTA and CDR2 FQGTGA. The CDR3 sequence is 15 residues long.

This clonotype came up once. V is TRBV6-2 or TRBV6-3 and J is TRBJ2-1; 11 nucleotides match TRBD2. Unmatched junction bases numbered 5, after V lost 3 bases and J lost 4 bases. CDR3 length equals 16 residues. Germline V gene data show CDR1 as MNHEY and CDR2 as SVGEGT. The CDR3 loop is CASSYGTSGGYNEQFF. Here the CDR3 DNA reads TGTGCCAGCAGTTATGGGACTAGCGGTGGTTACAATGAGCAGTTCTTC.

CDR3: CSAPGTVDEQYF. In nucleotides, the CDR3 is TGCAGTGCTCCCGGGACAGTTGACGAGCAGTACTTC. The rearrangement uses TRBV20-1 and TRBJ2-7, with TRBD1 identical over 7 bases. The CDR3 is 12 amino acids. CDR1 and CDR2 from the germline V gene are DFQATT and SNEGSKA (reference sequence). The trim removed 5 bases at V and 5 bases at J, leaving 6 bases unmatched.

This sequence joins TRBV7-2 and TRBJ2-3; tentative D call: TRBD1 (5 bases). CDR3 length: 17 amino acids. V gave up 1 base and J gave up 2 bases, with 16 bases separating them. The germline CDR1 and CDR2 sequences are SGHTA and FQGNSA. The DNA for the CDR3 is TGTGCCAGCAGCTTAGGAGGACACTGGATATCCACAGATACGCAGTATTTT. It is translated as CASSLGGHWISTDTQYF.

This chain joins TRBV6-1 and TRBJ2-7; 9 positions agree with TRBD1. Germline assignment: CDR1 MNHNS and CDR2 SASEGT. The CDR3 consists of 14 residues. The junction had 6 bases not matched to a gene; V was cut back by 5 bases and J by 4 bases. The CDR3, as DNA: TGTGCCAGCAGTCCCCGGGACAGGGTTTACGAGCAGTACTTC. Translated, it gives CASSPRDRVYEQYF.

V gene TRBV29-1 combines with J gene TRBJ1-2; 8 bases match TRBD1. The V gene's germline CDR1 is SQVTM and CDR2 ANQGSEA. The trim removed 7 bases at V and 5 bases at J, leaving 6 bases unmatched. This CDR3 is 12 amino acids long. The CDR3 reads CSGGTGPYGYTF. The CDR3 nucleotides read TGCAGCGGTGGGACAGGACCTTATGGCTACACCTTC.

This clonotype came up a few times. As DNA, the CDR3 is TGTGCCAGCAGTGAATGGACTGAAGCTTTCTTT. This codes for CASSEWTEAFF. This rearrangement joins TRBV6-1 to TRBJ1-1; D call uncertain. This CDR3 region has 11 residues. Between the trimmed V and J ends, which lost 2 bases and 5 bases, there was a span of 3 bases. CDR1 is MNHNS and CDR2 is SASEGT in the germline V gene.

The chain recombines TRBV20-1 with TRBJ2-7; TRBD2 aligns across 7 bases. The germline gives CDR1 DFQATT, CDR2 SNEGSKA (reference sequence). Germline trimming cut 1 base from V and 7 bases from J; bases unmatched to any gene: 10. The length of the CDR3 is 14 residues. CDR3: CSARVGGGVREQYF. In nucleotides, the CDR3 is TGCAGTGCTAGAGTTGGCGGGGGTGTGAGGGAGCAGTACTTC.

This clonotype was seen a few times. This chain links TRBV4-2 with TRBJ1-1; D is unresolved. Germline CDR1 is LGHNA and CDR2 is YNFKEQ. The V and J ends lost 0 bases and 7 bases respectively, with 6 bases between them. The CDR3 contains 12 residues. CDR3 residues: CASSQDTGEAFF. In DNA form, the CDR3 reads TGTGCCAGCAGCCAAGATACGGGTGAAGCTTTCTTT.

The chain uses TRBV27 and TRBJ1-1; a weak D match, TRBD1 (5 bases). This CDR3 region has 12 residues. Germline V CDR1 and CDR2: MNHEY, SMNVEV (reference sequence). V was trimmed by 1 base and J by 8 bases, leaving 8 bases between them. CDR3 nucleotide sequence: TGTGCCAGCAGTTTATGGGGCGGAGAAGCTTTCTTT. Translating gives CASSLWGGEAFF.

The rearrangement joins TRBV6-2 or TRBV6-3 to TRBJ2-5, with D tentatively TRBD1 (6 bases). The V end lost 9 bases, the J end lost 4 bases, and 15 bases lay between the germline ends. CDR3 length equals 13 residues. The V gene's germline CDR1 is MNHEY and CDR2 SVGEGT. CDR3 protein: CASSGARGETQYF. The CDR3 DNA follows: TGTGCCAGTTCAGGGGCACGGGGAGAGACCCAGTACTTC.

This clonotype was found once. This chain uses TRBV9 with TRBJ2-7, with D tentatively TRBD1 (6 bases). This CDR3 is built from 14 residues. Germline V gene sequence: CDR1 SGDLS, CDR2 YYNGEE. V lost 4 bases to trimming and J lost 0 bases, with 11 bases between them. The CDR3 nucleotides are TGTGCCAGCAGCCGGGACACCGCCTCCTACGAGCAGTACTTC. Translation: CASSRDTASYEQYF.

This chain connects TRBV27 to TRBJ2-2; 7 positions agree with TRBD1. Germline V lookup: CDR1 MNHEY, CDR2 SMNVEV (reference sequence). Losses at the gene ends were 3 bases for V and 1 base for J; bases not matched to a gene: 8. The CDR3 contains 17 residues. The CDR3 nucleotides are TGTGCCAGCAGTTTGGACCCGGGACAGCTGAACACCGGGGAGCTGTTTTTT. As protein: CASSLDPGQLNTGELFF.

The rearrangement uses TRBV28 and TRBJ1-2; D is uncertain. Germline V lookup: CDR1 MDHEN, CDR2 SYDVKM. This CDR3 is built from 15 residues. Trimming took 5 bases from V and 0 from J, leaving 13 bases between them. CDR3 sequence: CASSDPKGANYGYTF. CDR3 in DNA: TGTGCCAGCAGTGACCCAAAAGGAGCTAACTATGGCTACACCTTC.

The V and J genes are TRBV2 and TRBJ2-2; D is possibly TRBD1 (5 bases). Deletions cut 3 bases from V and 1 base from J, with 6 bases between. The CDR3 spans 14 residues. Germline lookup yields CDR1 SNHLY and CDR2 FYNNEI. Here the CDR3 DNA reads TGTGCCAGCAGTGAGCAGGGGAACACCGGGGAGCTGTTTTTT. Protein product: CASSEQGNTGELFF. The full variable domain, completed using reference TRBV2 and TRBJ2-2, is EPEVTQTPSHQVTQMGQEVILRCVPISNHLYFYWYRQILGQKVEFLVSFYNNEISEKSEIFDDQFSVERPDGSNFTLKIRSTKLEDSAMYFCASSEQGNTGELFFGEGSRLTVL.

The chain links TRBV20-1 to TRBJ2-5; 7 bases map to TRBD1. Germline CDR1 is DFQATT and CDR2 is SNEGSKA (reference sequence). V was clipped by 1 base and J by 4 bases; unmatched bases: 9. CDR3 size: 15 residues. The CDR3 sequence is CSARGRRGQSETQYF. The CDR3 bases are TGCAGTGCTAGAGGGAGAAGGGGGCAGTCAGAGACCCAGTACTTC.

This clonotype was detected a few times. This chain uses TRBV6-1 with TRBJ1-2; D is possibly TRBD1 (5 bases). CDR1 and CDR2 from the germline V gene are MNHNS and SASEGT. Trimming left V 6 bases short and J 2 bases short, with 10 bases between. The CDR3 spans 13 residues. The CDR3 here is CASRAEGNYGYTF. Here the CDR3 DNA reads TGTGCCAGCAGAGCAGAGGGGAACTATGGCTACACCTTC.

This rearrangement joins TRBV6-4 to TRBJ2-1, with D possibly TRBD1 on 5 matching bases. The length of the CDR3 is 13 residues. CDR1 MRHNA and CDR2 SNTAGT come from the germline V gene. The V end lost 4 bases, the J end lost 6 bases, and 10 bases lay between the germline ends. The CDR3 coding sequence is TGTGCCAGCAGTGGTCAGGGTGGCAATGAGCAGTTCTTC. Translated, it gives CASSGQGGNEQFF.

This clonotype was counted a single time. This rearrangement joins TRBV19 to TRBJ1-5, with D unresolved. Germline loops: CDR1 LNHDA, CDR2 SQIVND (reference sequence). Trimming stripped 3 bases from V and 4 bases from J, with 16 bases between. The CDR3 loop spans 16 amino acids. The CDR3 DNA follows: TGTGCCAGTAGTATGGTTGGGCAGCGAGTGAATCAGCCCCAGCATTTT. Encoded protein: CASSMVGQRVNQPQHF.

The chain carries TRBV20-1 and TRBJ1-2; D perhaps matches TRBD1 (5 bases). The V end was cut by 6 bases, the J end by 5 bases, with 13 bases between. CDR3 length: 12 amino acids. The germline V gene has CDR1 DFQATT and CDR2 SNEGSKA (reference sequence). The DNA for the CDR3 is TGCAGTGCCGCGGGGCCGGATTATGGCTACACCTTC. This gives the protein CSAAGPDYGYTF.

The genes are TRBV9 and TRBJ1-5; D not certain. V was trimmed by 0 bases and J by 0 bases, leaving 22 bases between them. The CDR3 is made up of 20 amino acids. Germline-derived CDR1 and CDR2 are SGDLS and YYNGEE. The CDR3 loop reads CASSVATRRRAAYSNQPQHF. CDR3 DNA sequence: TGTGCCAGCAGCGTAGCTACGAGGCGGCGGGCGGCTTATAGCAATCAGCCCCAGCATTTT.

This clonotype occurred a few times. The gene calls are TRBV20-1 and TRBJ2-7; 10 bases agree with TRBD2. Germline V CDR1 and CDR2: DFQATT, SNEGSKA (reference sequence). Trimming at V came to 4 bases and at J to 0 bases, leaving 6 bases not matched to a gene. There are 15 residues in the CDR3. The CDR3 sequence: CSATPLAGVSYEQYF. In DNA form, the CDR3 reads TGCAGTGCTACCCCTCTAGCGGGAGTCTCCTACGAGCAGTACTTC.

This clonotype was observed a handful of times. The chain carries TRBV27 and TRBJ2-3; 7 nucleotides align to TRBD2. V was clipped by 6 bases and J by 4 bases; unmatched bases: 7. CDR3 length: 14 amino acids. CDR1 and CDR2 from the germline V gene are MNHEY and SMNVEV (reference sequence). The chain's CDR3 is CASRPTTSPDTQYF. DNA for the CDR3: TGTGCCAGCAGACCGACGACTAGCCCAGATACGCAGTATTTT.